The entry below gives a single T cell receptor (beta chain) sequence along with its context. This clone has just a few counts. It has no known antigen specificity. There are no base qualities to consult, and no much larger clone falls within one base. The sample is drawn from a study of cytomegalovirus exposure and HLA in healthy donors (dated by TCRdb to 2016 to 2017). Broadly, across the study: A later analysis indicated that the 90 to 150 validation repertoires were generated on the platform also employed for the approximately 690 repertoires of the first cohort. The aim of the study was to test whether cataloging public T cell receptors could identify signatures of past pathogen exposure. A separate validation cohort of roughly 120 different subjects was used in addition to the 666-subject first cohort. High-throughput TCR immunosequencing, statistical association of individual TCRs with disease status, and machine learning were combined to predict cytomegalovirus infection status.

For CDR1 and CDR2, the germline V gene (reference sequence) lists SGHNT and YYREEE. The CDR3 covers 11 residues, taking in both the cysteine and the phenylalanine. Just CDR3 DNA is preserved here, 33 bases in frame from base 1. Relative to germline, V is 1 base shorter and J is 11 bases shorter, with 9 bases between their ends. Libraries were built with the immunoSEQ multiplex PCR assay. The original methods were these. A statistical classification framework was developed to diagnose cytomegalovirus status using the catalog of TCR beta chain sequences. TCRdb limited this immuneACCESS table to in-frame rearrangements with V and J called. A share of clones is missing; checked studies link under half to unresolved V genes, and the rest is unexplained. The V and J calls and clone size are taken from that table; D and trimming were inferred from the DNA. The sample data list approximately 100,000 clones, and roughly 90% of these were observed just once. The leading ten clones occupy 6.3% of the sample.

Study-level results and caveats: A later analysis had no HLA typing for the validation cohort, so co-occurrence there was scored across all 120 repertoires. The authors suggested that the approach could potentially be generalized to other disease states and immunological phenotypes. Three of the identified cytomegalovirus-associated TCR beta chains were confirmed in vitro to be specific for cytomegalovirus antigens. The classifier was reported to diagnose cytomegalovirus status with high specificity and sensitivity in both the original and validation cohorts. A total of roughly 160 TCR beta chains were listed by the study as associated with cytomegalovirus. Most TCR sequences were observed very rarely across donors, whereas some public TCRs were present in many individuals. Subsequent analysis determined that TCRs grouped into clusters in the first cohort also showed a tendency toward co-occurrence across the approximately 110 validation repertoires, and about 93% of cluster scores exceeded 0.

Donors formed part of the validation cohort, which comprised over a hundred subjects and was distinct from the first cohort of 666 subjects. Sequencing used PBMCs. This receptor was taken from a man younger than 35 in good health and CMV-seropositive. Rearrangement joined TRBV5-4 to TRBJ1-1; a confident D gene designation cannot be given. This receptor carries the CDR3 CASSLPRHAFF. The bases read TGTGCCAGCAGCTTGCCCCGACACGCTTTCTTT.